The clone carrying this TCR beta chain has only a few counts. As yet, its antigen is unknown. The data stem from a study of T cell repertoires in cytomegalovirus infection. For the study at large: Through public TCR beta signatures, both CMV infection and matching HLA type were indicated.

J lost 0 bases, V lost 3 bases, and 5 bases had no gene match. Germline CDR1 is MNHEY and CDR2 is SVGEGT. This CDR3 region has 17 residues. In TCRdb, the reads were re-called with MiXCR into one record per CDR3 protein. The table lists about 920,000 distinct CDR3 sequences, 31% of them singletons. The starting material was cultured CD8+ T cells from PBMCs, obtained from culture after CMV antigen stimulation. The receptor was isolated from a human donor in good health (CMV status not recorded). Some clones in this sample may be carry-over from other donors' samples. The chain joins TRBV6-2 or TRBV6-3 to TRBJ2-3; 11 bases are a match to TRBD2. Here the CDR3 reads CASSYPTSGASTDTQYF. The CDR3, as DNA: TGTGCCAGCAGTTATCCGACTAGCGGGGCCAGCACAGATACGCAGTATTTT.